Listed here is a single T cell receptor (beta chain). Its target is unknown. The junction departs from germline at one end; a sequencing error may be responsible. Per germline, CDR1 SSHAT and CDR2 FNYEAQ (reference sequence). This CDR3 spans 16 amino acids. Patients who had autoimmune disease history or got systemic immunosuppression were left out. This sample is drawn from a study of OX40 agonist ivuxolimab in advanced cancers. Study in general: Patients' therapy was ivuxolimab, an antibody that acts as an agonist of OX40 (CD134). Participants could have had prior anti-PD-1, anti-PD-L1 or anti-CTLA-4 therapy, and more than 35% had some.

The study's findings and limits: CD8+ T cells averaged more expanded clones than CD4+.

The method was immunoSEQ multiplex PCR; TCRdb's version includes in-frame clones alone and lacks a portion of them. The repertoire holds 75,000 to 80,000 clones, with 94% as singletons. This chain links TRBV7-7 with TRBJ2-6, with D unclear. The TCR comes from an adult with an advanced solid tumor such as melanoma, head and neck, liver or kidney cancer. Source: CD4+ or CD8+ T cells sorted from blood, taken in a trial of the OX40 agonist ivuxolimab. CDR3 sequence: CASSASEVIGANVLTF. The DNA for the CDR3 is TGTGCTAGCAGCGCCTCTGAGGTGATCGGGGCCAACGTCCTGACTTTC. The full variable domain, rest sourced from reference TRBV7-7 and TRBJ2-6, is GAGVSQSPRYKVTKRGQDVTLRCDPISSHATLYWYQQALGQGPEFLTYFNYEAQPDKSGLPSDRFSAERPEGSISTLTIQRTEQRDSAMYRCASSASEVIGANVLTFGAGSRLTVL.